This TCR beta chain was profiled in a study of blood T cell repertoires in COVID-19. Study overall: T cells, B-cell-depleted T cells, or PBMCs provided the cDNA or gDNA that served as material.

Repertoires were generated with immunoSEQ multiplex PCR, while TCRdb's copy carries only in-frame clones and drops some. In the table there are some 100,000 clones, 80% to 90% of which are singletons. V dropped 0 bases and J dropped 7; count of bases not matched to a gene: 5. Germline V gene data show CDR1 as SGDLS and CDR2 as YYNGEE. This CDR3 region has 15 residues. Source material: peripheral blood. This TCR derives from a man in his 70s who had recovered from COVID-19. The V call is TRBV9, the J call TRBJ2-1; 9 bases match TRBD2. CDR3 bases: TGTGCCAGCAGCGTAGGGACTAGCGAAAAAAATGAGCAGTTCTTC. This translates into CASSVGTSEKNEQFF.